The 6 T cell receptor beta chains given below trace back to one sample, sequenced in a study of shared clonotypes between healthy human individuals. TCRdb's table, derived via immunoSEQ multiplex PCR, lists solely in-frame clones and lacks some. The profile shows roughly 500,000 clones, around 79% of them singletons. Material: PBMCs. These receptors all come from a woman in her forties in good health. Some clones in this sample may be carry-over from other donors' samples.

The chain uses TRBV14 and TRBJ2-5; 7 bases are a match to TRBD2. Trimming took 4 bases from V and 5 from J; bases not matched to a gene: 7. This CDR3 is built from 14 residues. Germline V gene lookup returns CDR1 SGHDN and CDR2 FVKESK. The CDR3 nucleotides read TGTGCCAGCAGCCTTCGGGGGGTTGACGAGACCCAGTACTTC. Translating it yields CASSLRGVDETQYF.

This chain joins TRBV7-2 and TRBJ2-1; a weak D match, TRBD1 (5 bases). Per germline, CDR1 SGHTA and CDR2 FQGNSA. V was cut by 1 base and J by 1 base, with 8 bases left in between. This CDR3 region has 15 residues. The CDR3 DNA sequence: TGTGCCAGCAGCTTAGGGCAGGGTTCCTACAATGAGCAGTTCTTC. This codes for CASSLGQGSYNEQFF.

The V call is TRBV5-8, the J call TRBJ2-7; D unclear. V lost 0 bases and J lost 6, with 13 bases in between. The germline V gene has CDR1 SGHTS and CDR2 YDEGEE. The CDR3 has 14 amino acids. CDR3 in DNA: TGTGCCAGCAGCTTGGATCCGGGTATCTCCGAGCAGTACTTC. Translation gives CASSLDPGISEQYF.

CDR3 in DNA: TGTGCCACCAGCAGAGACCGACGGAGTGAGCAGTTCTTC. Translation: CATSRDRRSEQFF. J is TRBJ2-1 and V is TRBV15, with D unclear. CDR1 and CDR2 (germline): LNHNV, YYDKDF (reference sequence). The ends were cut back, 0 bases at V and 9 bases at J, with 9 bases in the middle. This CDR3 is built from 13 residues.

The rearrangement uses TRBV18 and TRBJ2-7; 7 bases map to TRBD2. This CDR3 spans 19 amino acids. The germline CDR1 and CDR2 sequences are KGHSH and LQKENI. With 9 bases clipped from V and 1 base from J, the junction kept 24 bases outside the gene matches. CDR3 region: CASSRGDGRRLPESYEQYF. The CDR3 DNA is TGTGCCAGTTCCCGGGGGGACGGGAGGCGACTACCTGAATCCTACGAGCAGTACTTC.

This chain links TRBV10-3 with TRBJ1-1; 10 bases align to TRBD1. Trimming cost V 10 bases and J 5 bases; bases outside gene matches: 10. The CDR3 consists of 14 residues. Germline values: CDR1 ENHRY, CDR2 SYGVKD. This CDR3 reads CATNPGQGRTEAFF. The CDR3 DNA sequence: TGTGCCACCAATCCGGGACAGGGGAGAACTGAAGCTTTCTTT.